The rows below give T cell receptor beta chains drawn from one sample of a study of control samples from healthy donors and cancer patients. Clones were read by immunoSEQ multiplex PCR, and TCRdb kept only the in-frame ones, dropping some. The sample lists around 110,000 clones, more than 80% occurring once. Material: PBMCs. The receptor set was obtained from a woman in her forties or fifties with colorectal cancer. The CDR3 runs from the conserved cysteine through the conserved F or W. A D gene is named only where the DNA matches it firmly. Where a row states a size, it is once, few, many or the class of an expanded clone; other rows omit it.

abundance: NA
v_gene: TRBV19
j_gene: TRBJ1-4
d_gene: NA
len: 16
CDR3aa: CASSIGVRQANEKLFF
CDR3nt: TGTGCCAGTAGTATCGGAGTAAGGCAGGCTAATGAAAAACTGTTTTTT

abundance: NA
v_gene: TRBV6-2/TRBV6-3
j_gene: TRBJ1-4
d_gene: NA
len: 14
CDR3aa: CASSFTIAGEKLFF
CDR3nt: TGTGCCAGCAGCTTTACAATTGCAGGAGAAAAACTGTTTTTT

abundance: NA
v_gene: TRBV3-1/TRBV3-2
j_gene: TRBJ1-2
d_gene: NA
len: 13
CDR3aa: CATSGGGDYGYTF
CDR3nt: TGTGCCACCTCGGGAGGGGGGGACTATGGCTACACCTTC

abundance: once
v_gene: TRBV18
j_gene: TRBJ2-5
d_gene: NA
len: 15
CDR3aa: CASSPPRQGSETQYF
CDR3nt: TGTGCCAGCTCACCACCGCGGCAGGGGTCGGAGACCCAGTACTTC

abundance: once
v_gene: TRBV24-1
j_gene: TRBJ2-5
d_gene: NA
len: 14
CDR3aa: CATSDPRYEETQYF
CDR3nt: TGTGCCACCAGTGATCCTAGGTACGAAGAGACCCAGTACTTC

abundance: NA
v_gene: TRBV7-2
j_gene: TRBJ2-2
d_gene: NA
len: 15
CDR3aa: CASSVPGLNTGELFF
CDR3nt: TGTGCCAGCAGCGTACCCGGGCTTAACACCGGGGAGCTGTTTTTT

abundance: NA
v_gene: TRBV6-5
j_gene: TRBJ2-3
d_gene: NA
len: 15
CDR3aa: CASSYGGIDTDTQYF
CDR3nt: TGTGCCAGCAGTTACGGGGGAATAGACACAGATACGCAGTATTTT

abundance: NA
v_gene: TRBV5-1
j_gene: TRBJ2-1
d_gene: TRBD2
len: 16
CDR3aa: CASSLGLAGPYNEQFF
CDR3nt: TGCGCCAGCAGCTTGGGCCTAGCGGGGCCCTACAATGAGCAGTTCTTC

abundance: NA
v_gene: TRBV5-5
j_gene: TRBJ2-7
d_gene: NA
len: 13
CDR3aa: CASSALALFEQYF
CDR3nt: TGTGCCAGCAGCGCGCTTGCTTTATTCGAGCAGTACTTC

abundance: once
v_gene: TRBV2
j_gene: TRBJ2-3
d_gene: TRBD2
len: 19
CDR3aa: CASSEPLAGGRIGTDTQYF
CDR3nt: TGTGCCAGCAGTGAACCACTTGCGGGAGGCAGGATCGGCACAGATACGCAGTATTTT

abundance: NA
v_gene: TRBV18
j_gene: TRBJ2-1
d_gene: TRBD2
len: 15
CDR3aa: CASSPSAGAYNEQFF
CDR3nt: TGTGCCAGCTCACCTTCGGCGGGGGCCTACAATGAGCAGTTCTTC

abundance: NA
v_gene: TRBV29-1
j_gene: TRBJ1-1
d_gene: NA
len: 12
CDR3aa: CSVGRGDTEAFF
CDR3nt: TGCAGCGTCGGACGGGGAGACACTGAAGCTTTCTTT

abundance: NA
v_gene: TRBV2
j_gene: TRBJ1-1
d_gene: NA
len: 16
CDR3aa: CASSELTGAKDTEAFF
CDR3nt: TGTGCCAGCAGTGAATTAACGGGGGCCAAAGACACTGAAGCTTTCTTT

abundance: NA
v_gene: TRBV11-2
j_gene: TRBJ2-1
d_gene: TRBD2
len: 14
CDR3aa: CASGTSGGANEQFF
CDR3nt: TGTGCCAGCGGGACTAGCGGGGGGGCCAATGAGCAGTTCTTC

abundance: NA
v_gene: TRBV30
j_gene: TRBJ1-1
d_gene: NA
len: 14
CDR3aa: CAWSHSPDRTEAFF
CDR3nt: TGTGCCTGGAGCCATTCCCCGGATAGAACTGAAGCTTTCTTT

abundance: NA
v_gene: TRBV29-1
j_gene: TRBJ2-1
d_gene: NA
len: 14
CDR3aa: CSVEDPEWGNEQFF
CDR3nt: TGCAGCGTTGAAGATCCAGAGTGGGGTAATGAGCAGTTCTTC

abundance: NA
v_gene: TRBV5-4
j_gene: TRBJ2-5
d_gene: NA
len: 14
CDR3aa: CASSLDSAQETQYF
CDR3nt: TGTGCCAGCAGCTTGGACTCTGCCCAAGAGACCCAGTACTTC

abundance: NA
v_gene: TRBV5-1
j_gene: TRBJ2-7
d_gene: NA
len: 13
CDR3aa: CASSLEEWSEQYF
CDR3nt: TGCGCCAGCAGCTTGGAAGAGTGGTCCGAGCAGTACTTC

abundance: few
v_gene: TRBV5-4
j_gene: TRBJ2-1
d_gene: NA
len: 15
CDR3aa: CASTTPGRINNEQFF
CDR3nt: TGTGCCAGCACTACGCCGGGACGTATAAACAATGAGCAGTTCTTC

abundance: NA
v_gene: TRBV29-1
j_gene: TRBJ1-1
d_gene: NA
len: 15
CDR3aa: CSAAGGRDMNTEAFF
CDR3nt: TGCAGCGCGGCCGGCGGGAGAGATATGAACACTGAAGCTTTCTTT

abundance: NA
v_gene: TRBV10-3
j_gene: TRBJ2-5
d_gene: NA
len: 12
CDR3aa: CAISEAAETQYF
CDR3nt: TGTGCCATCAGTGAAGCGGCAGAGACCCAGTACTTC

abundance: once
v_gene: TRBV18
j_gene: TRBJ1-2
d_gene: TRBD1
len: 16
CDR3aa: CASSPPGHRGSYGYTF
CDR3nt: TGTGCCAGCTCACCACCGGGCCACAGGGGCTCCTATGGCTACACCTTC

abundance: NA
v_gene: TRBV5-1
j_gene: TRBJ2-7
d_gene: TRBD2
len: 14
CDR3aa: CATSESGGTYEQYF
CDR3nt: TGCGCCACCTCGGAGAGCGGGGGGACCTACGAGCAGTACTTC

abundance: NA
v_gene: TRBV7-3
j_gene: TRBJ1-1
d_gene: NA
len: 15
CDR3aa: CASSSDPNRRNEAFF
CDR3nt: TGTGCCAGCAGCTCCGACCCTAATCGGAGGAATGAAGCTTTCTTT

abundance: once
v_gene: TRBV18
j_gene: TRBJ2-1
d_gene: NA
len: 15
CDR3aa: CASSLAPVLTNEQFF
CDR3nt: TGTGCCAGCTCACTGGCCCCTGTACTTACAAATGAGCAGTTCTTC

abundance: NA
v_gene: TRBV19
j_gene: TRBJ2-2
d_gene: TRBD1
len: 14
CDR3aa: CASSIRGPDGELFF
CDR3nt: TGTGCCAGTAGTATCAGGGGGCCGGACGGGGAGCTGTTTTTT

abundance: once
v_gene: TRBV11-3
j_gene: TRBJ2-3
d_gene: NA
len: 16
CDR3aa: CASSQGTNWGTDTQYF
CDR3nt: TGTGCCAGCAGCCAAGGGACAAACTGGGGTACAGATACGCAGTATTTT

abundance: NA
v_gene: TRBV3-1/TRBV3-2
j_gene: TRBJ2-5
d_gene: NA
len: 14
CDR3aa: CASSQDVGVGTQYF
CDR3nt: TGTGCCAGCAGCCAAGATGTGGGGGTAGGGACCCAGTACTTC